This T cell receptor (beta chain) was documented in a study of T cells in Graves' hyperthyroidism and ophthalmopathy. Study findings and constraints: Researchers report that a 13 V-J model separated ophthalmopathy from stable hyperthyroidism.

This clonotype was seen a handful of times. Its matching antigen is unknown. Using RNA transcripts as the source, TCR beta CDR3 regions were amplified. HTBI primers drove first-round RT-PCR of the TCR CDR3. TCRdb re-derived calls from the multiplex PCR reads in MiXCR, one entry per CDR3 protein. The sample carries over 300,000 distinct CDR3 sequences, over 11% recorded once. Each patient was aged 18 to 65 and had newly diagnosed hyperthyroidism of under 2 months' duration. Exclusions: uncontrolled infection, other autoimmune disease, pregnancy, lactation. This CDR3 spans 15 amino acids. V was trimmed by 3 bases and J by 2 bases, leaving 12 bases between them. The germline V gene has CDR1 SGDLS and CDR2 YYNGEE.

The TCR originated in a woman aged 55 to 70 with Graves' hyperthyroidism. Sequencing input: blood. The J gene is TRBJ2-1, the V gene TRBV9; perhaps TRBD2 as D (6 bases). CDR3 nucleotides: TGTGCCAGCAGCGCCCGGGGGACGACCTACAATGAGCAGTTCTTC. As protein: CASSARGTTYNEQFF.